This T cell receptor (beta chain) was sequenced in a study of graft-versus-host responses after intestinal transplantation. Looking at the study overall: Once they had received anti-thymocyte globulin induction, all recipients took tacrolimus and steroids for approximately three years.

About this clone itself: Its antigen remains unidentified.

Sequencing used immunoSEQ multiplex PCR; TCRdb keeps in-frame clones, though not all of them. The table lists 70,000 to 95,000 clones, 85% to 95% of them singletons, with around 1.1% in the top ten. Study-wide findings and caveats: GvH clones appeared in recipient marrow, some first in ileum or blood. Within the allografts of patients who had graft-donor T cell macrochimerism, graft-versus-host to host-versus-graft clonal ratios were high.

The V and J ends lost 6 bases and 2 bases respectively, with 8 bases between them. CDR1 is MNHEY and CDR2 is SMNVEV in the germline V gene (reference sequence). The CDR3 runs 13 residues. Sequencing used unstimulated CD8+ T cells sorted from spleen or lymph node cells, obtained before transplant. The rearrangement joins TRBV27 to TRBJ1-5; D unclear. The receptor was derived from a human donor who was the organ donor for an intestinal transplant. Written as DNA, the CDR3 is TGTGCCAGCAGCTGGGGAGGCAATCAGCCCCAGCATTTT. This gives the protein CASSWGGNQPQHF.